Below are 23 T cell receptor beta chains sequenced from a single sample in a study of Ad26.COV2.S vaccination and SARS-CoV-2 variants (dated by TCRdb to about 2021). Preparation of the library involved the immunoSEQ multiplex PCR assay. TCRdb provides this immuneACCESS table in a form limited to in-frame rearrangements. Some clones are lacking; in checked studies, under half of them reflect an unresolved V gene, and why the rest are absent is not known. The sample table contains some 480,000 clones; only one count was recorded for about 83% of them. The ten largest clonotypes hold around 13% of the sample. According to the study, the label for this sample's treatment or condition signals: about 20 received Ad26.COV2.S at low or high dose, single or two shots; several received placebo; per-sample allocation not given. Repertoires of vaccine and placebo recipients were sequenced from samples taken on day 63 after the first injection.

The sample in question was peripheral blood, obtained in a trial of Ad26.COV2.S vaccine versus placebo. The receptors stem from a person aged 18-65 years who received the Ad26.COV2.S COVID-19 vaccine or a placebo.

This chain links TRBV4-3 with TRBJ2-1; D gene ambiguous. This CDR3 spans 14 amino acids. Germline lookup yields CDR1 LGHNA and CDR2 YSLEER. Trimming removed 1 base from V and 9 bases from J, with 13 bases in between. The CDR3 protein is CASSQVLGIGEQFF. In nucleotides, the CDR3 is TGCGCCAGCAGCCAAGTCCTGGGGATTGGTGAGCAGTTCTTC.

The chain recombines TRBV6-5 with TRBJ2-7; D remains ambiguous. This CDR3 comprises 14 residues. Per germline, CDR1 MNHEY and CDR2 SVGAGI. With 2 bases removed from V and 3 bases from J, the gap between germline ends came to 11 bases. CDR3 protein: CASSYGPSGYEQYF. CDR3 bases: TGTGCCAGCAGTTACGGGCCATCCGGCTACGAGCAGTACTTC.

This clone was observed a handful of times. This sequence joins TRBV6-1 and TRBJ2-5, with D maybe TRBD2 (5 bases). The V gene lost 5 bases and the J gene lost 6 bases, with 13 bases spanning the gap. The CDR3 runs to 13 residues. The germline V gene encodes CDR1 MNHNS and CDR2 SASEGT. CDR3 region: CASSNGLRQTQYF. The DNA for the CDR3 is TGTGCCAGCAGTAACGGACTGCGGCAGACCCAGTACTTC.

This clone was recorded a few times. The chain links TRBV7-8 to TRBJ2-7; D may be TRBD1 (5 bases). The length of the CDR3 is 12 residues. V was clipped by 4 bases and J by 3 bases, with 7 bases between them. Per the germline V gene, CDR1 is SGHVS and CDR2 is FQNEAQ. The CDR3 reads CASSSGFYEQYF. DNA of the CDR3: TGTGCCAGCAGCTCAGGGTTCTACGAGCAGTACTTC. The complete variable domain, with remaining parts taken from reference TRBV7-8 and TRBJ2-7, reads GAGVSQSPRYKVAKRGQDVALRCDPISGHVSLFWYQQALGQGPEFLTYFQNEAQLDKSGLPSDRFFAERPEGSVSTLKIQRTQQEDSAVYLCASSSGFYEQYFGPGTRLTVT.

This clone turned up a few times. This chain connects TRBV7-2 to TRBJ2-1; D gene uncertain. The CDR3 consists of 13 residues. V lost 4 bases and J lost 9, with 13 bases in between. Per the germline V gene, CDR1 is SGHTA and CDR2 is FQGNSA. The CDR3 coding sequence is TGTGCCAGCAGCTCCCCTAAGACGGTTGAGCAGTTCTTC. It encodes CASSSPKTVEQFF.

Of note for this clone: At the DNA level, this CDR3 is encoded by other sequences in the same sample as well. This sequence joins TRBV30 and TRBJ2-3, with 7 positions matching TRBD2. The CDR3 loop spans 12 amino acids. V was pared by 0 bases and J by 6 bases, with 0 bases of the junction left unmatched. CDR1 GTSNPN and CDR2 SVGIG come from the germline V gene (reference sequence). The CDR3 region is CAWSVGGDTQYF. The CDR3 DNA follows: TGTGCCTGGAGTGTGGGGGGGGATACGCAGTATTTT.

The V call is TRBV30, the J call TRBJ2-3, with 9 bases fitting TRBD1. V trimming: 1 base; J trimming: 7 bases; junction bases outside the gene matches: 9. Germline loops: CDR1 GTSNPN, CDR2 SVGIG (reference sequence). CDR3 size: 15 residues. Here the CDR3 DNA reads TGTGCCTGGAGTGGGGGGACAGGGAGTGTTCATACGCAGTATTTT. Encoded protein: CAWSGGTGSVHTQYF. Full variable domain (remainder filled in from reference TRBV30 and TRBJ2-3): SQTIHQWPATLVQPVGSPLSLECTVEGTSNPNLYWYRQAAGRGLQLLFYSVGIGQISSEVPQNLSASRPQDRQFILSSKKLLLSDSGFYLCAWSGGTGSVHTQYFGPGTRLTVL.

This rearrangement joins TRBV5-1 to TRBJ1-2, with 7 bases matching TRBD1. The germline gives CDR1 SGHRS, CDR2 YFSETQ. The CDR3 is 15 residues long. J was trimmed by 5 bases and V by 4 bases; bases with no gene match: 11. This CDR3 is CASSVQPGQRYGYTF. CDR3 nucleotides: TGCGCCAGCAGCGTGCAACCGGGACAGAGATATGGCTACACCTTC.

The gene calls are TRBV30 and TRBJ2-1; D ambiguous. This CDR3 region has 14 residues. V was trimmed by 4 bases and J by 7 bases, leaving 17 bases between them. Germline V gene lookup returns CDR1 GTSNPN and CDR2 SVGIG (reference sequence). As DNA, the CDR3 is TGTGCCTGGACCAAATCCCCCGCTGGGAATGAGCAGTTCTTC. It codes for CAWTKSPAGNEQFF.

The rearrangement joins TRBV19 to TRBJ2-7; D might be TRBD2 (5 bases). Germline V lookup: CDR1 LNHDA, CDR2 SQIVND (reference sequence). Trimming took off 2 bases at V and 2 bases at J, with 10 bases between the two ends. The CDR3 is made up of 14 amino acids. The CDR3 coding sequence is TGTGCCAGTAGTATACTAGCCGGGGCCTACGAGCAGTACTTC. Its translation: CASSILAGAYEQYF.

The chain joins TRBV19 to TRBJ2-3, with TRBD2 identical over 12 bases. The CDR3 totals 15 residues. The V gene's germline CDR1 is LNHDA and CDR2 SQIVND (reference sequence). J lost 1 base, V lost 5 bases, and 1 base had no gene match. Here the CDR3 reads CASSSSGRGTDTQYF. In DNA form, the CDR3 reads TGTGCCAGTAGTTCTAGCGGGAGGGGCACAGATACGCAGTATTTT.

V and J are TRBV9 and TRBJ2-1, with 14 bases that match TRBD2. The germline gives CDR1 SGDLS, CDR2 YYNGEE. V lost 3 bases, J lost 8 bases, and 4 bases stayed unmatched. This CDR3 has 15 residues. DNA for the CDR3: TGTGCCAGCAGCGCGGGACTAGCGGGAGTCTATGAGCAGTTCTTC. It specifies CASSAGLAGVYEQFF.

On this clone itself: The identical CDR3 is also encoded by other nucleotide sequences in the sample. The CDR3 bases are TGTGCCAGCAGCTCACGGCTAGCCAAAAACATTCAGTACTTC. It is translated as CASSSRLAKNIQYF. The chain uses TRBV11-2 and TRBJ2-4; D gene uncertain. The CDR3 is 14 amino acids. Germline CDR1 is SGHAT and CDR2 is FQNNGV. V lost 4 bases and J 0 bases, leaving 7 bases between the germline ends.

This clone was observed once. The chain recombines TRBV27 with TRBJ2-7, with TRBD1 matching over 8 bases. The CDR3 totals 17 residues. V was clipped by 4 bases and J by 3 bases; unmatched bases: 14. CDR1 MNHEY and CDR2 SMNVEV come from the germline V gene (reference sequence). The CDR3 DNA reads as TGTGCCAGCAGTTCCCCCGGGAGACAGGGGAAAGGCTACGAGCAGTACTTC. Protein product: CASSSPGRQGKGYEQYF.

This chain connects TRBV2 to TRBJ1-2; 7 bases map to TRBD1. The CDR3 extends over 14 amino acids. V lost 1 base to trimming and J lost 4 bases; unmatched junction nucleotides: 3. The V gene's germline CDR1 is SNHLY and CDR2 FYNNEI. Here the CDR3 DNA reads TGTGCCAGCAGTGAAGAGGGGGCGCCCTATGGCTACACCTTC. Protein sequence: CASSEEGAPYGYTF.

This clone was counted once. This sequence joins TRBV30 and TRBJ1-1; D might be TRBD1 (6 bases). The V end was cut by 8 bases, the J end by 5 bases, with 15 bases between. Germline CDR1 is GTSNPN and CDR2 is SVGIG (reference sequence). CDR3 length: 12 residues. The DNA for the CDR3 is TGTGCCGGGAAGGGGGAAACGACTGAAGCTTTCTTT. This codes for CAGKGETTEAFF.

This clone was observed a few times. Other nucleotide sequences from this sample produce the same CDR3. The rearrangement links TRBV6-1 to TRBJ1-1; possibly TRBD1 for D (5 bases). Germline CDR1 and CDR2: MNHNS and SASEGT. This CDR3 has 14 residues. Trimming left V 2 bases short and J 5 bases short, with 12 bases between. The CDR3 here is CASSERGSETEAFF. CDR3 bases: TGTGCCAGCAGTGAACGGGGGTCGGAGACTGAAGCTTTCTTT.

The chain combines TRBV10-3 with TRBJ2-5; TRBD1 matches 12 bases. V trimming: 6 bases; J trimming: 5 bases; junction bases outside the gene matches: 7. The germline V gene has CDR1 ENHRY and CDR2 SYGVKD. The CDR3 is 15 residues long. The CDR3 DNA reads TGTGCCATCAGCCCGGGACAGGGGGCTCAGGAGACCCAGTACTTC. The encoded protein is CAISPGQGAQETQYF.

This sequence joins TRBV18 and TRBJ2-3, with TRBD2 matching over 12 bases. The germline V gene encodes CDR1 KGHSH and CDR2 LQKENI. V lost 8 bases and J lost 4; bases outside the gene matches: 7. The CDR3 is 15 residues long. The CDR3 protein is CASTQPSGRADTQYF. The CDR3 nucleotides are TGTGCCAGCACCCAACCTAGCGGGAGGGCAGATACGCAGTATTTT.

The chain joins TRBV5-1 to TRBJ2-2; D could derive from TRBD1 or TRBD2 (5 bases each). V lost 4 bases and J 4 bases, leaving 29 bases between the germline ends. From germline, CDR1 is SGHRS and CDR2 YFSETQ. The CDR3 loop spans 20 amino acids. The CDR3 reads CASSGTWDLGAPGFTGELFF. CDR3 DNA sequence: TGCGCCAGCAGCGGAACCTGGGACCTCGGGGCACCGGGGTTCACCGGGGAGCTGTTTTTT.

The chain uses TRBV10-3 and TRBJ1-2, with D tentatively TRBD1 (5 bases). V was cut by 5 bases and J by 3 bases, with 16 bases left in between. Germline values: CDR1 ENHRY, CDR2 SYGVKD. The CDR3 sequence is 15 residues long. This chain's CDR3 is CAISSTGDDDYGYTF. In DNA, the CDR3 is TGTGCCATCAGTTCTACGGGGGACGATGACTATGGCTACACCTTC.

This chain uses TRBV15 with TRBJ1-5, with D unclear. The CDR3 spans 15 residues. Germline assignment: CDR1 LNHNV and CDR2 YYDKDF (reference sequence). Trimming stripped 0 bases from V and 2 bases from J, with 8 bases between. The CDR3: CATSREEGGNQPQHF. CDR3 bases: TGTGCCACCAGCAGAGAGGAGGGTGGCAATCAGCCCCAGCATTTT.

The rearrangement joins TRBV28 to TRBJ1-3; 9 nucleotides align to TRBD1. Per germline, CDR1 MDHEN and CDR2 SYDVKM. Trimming removed 4 bases from V and 4 bases from J; junction bases left unmatched: 8. This CDR3 is built from 16 residues. CDR3 nucleotide sequence: TGTGCCAGCAGTTCCCACGGACAGGGGCAAGGAAACACCATATATTTT. Its protein is CASSSHGQGQGNTIYF.